This T cell receptor beta chain was sequenced during a study of cytomegalovirus exposure and HLA in healthy donors. The donors, nominally healthy at sampling, likely had unrecorded immune exposures. Amplification used 60 Vbeta primers and 13 Jbeta primers. The table came from immunoSEQ multiplex PCR; TCRdb's copy has only in-frame clones and leaves some out. The data hold approximately 180,000 clones, with 70% to 90% observed a single time. Overall study results and limits: Reported performance of the classifier showed diagnosis of cytomegalovirus status with high specificity and sensitivity. In an earlier analysis, productive rearrangement rates for most beta V segments clustered near 87% or 30%.

CDR1 and CDR2 (germline): MNHNS, SASEGT. The CDR3 covers 14 residues. As regards this clone: Its matching antigen is unknown.

Sequences were obtained from PBMCs. The sequence was obtained from a woman younger than 30 in good health and CMV-seronegative. The gene calls are TRBV6-1 and TRBJ2-3, with 9 bases aligning to TRBD2. As DNA, the CDR3 is TGTGCGGGAAGGGCGGGAGGGCCTATAGATACGCAGTATTTT. This translates into CAGRAGGPIDTQYF.